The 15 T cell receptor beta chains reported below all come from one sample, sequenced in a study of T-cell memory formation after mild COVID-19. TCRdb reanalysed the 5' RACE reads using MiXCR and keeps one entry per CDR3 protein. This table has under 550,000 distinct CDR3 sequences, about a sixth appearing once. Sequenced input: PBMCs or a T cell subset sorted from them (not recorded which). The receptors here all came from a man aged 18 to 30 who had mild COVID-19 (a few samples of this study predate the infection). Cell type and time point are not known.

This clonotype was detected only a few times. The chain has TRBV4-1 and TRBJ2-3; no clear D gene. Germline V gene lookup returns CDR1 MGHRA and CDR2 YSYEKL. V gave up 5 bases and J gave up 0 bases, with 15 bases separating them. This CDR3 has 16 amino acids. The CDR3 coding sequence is TGCGCCAGCAGCTTATCAGCAGGCGGAAGCACAGATACGCAGTATTTT. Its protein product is CASSLSAGGSTDTQYF.

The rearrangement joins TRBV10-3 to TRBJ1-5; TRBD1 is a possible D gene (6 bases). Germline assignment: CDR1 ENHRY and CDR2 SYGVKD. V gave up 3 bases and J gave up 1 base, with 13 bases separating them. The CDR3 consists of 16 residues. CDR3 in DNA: TGTGCCATCAGTGACCAGGGGCCGGGAAGCAATCAGCCCCAGCATTTT. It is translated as CAISDQGPGSNQPQHF.

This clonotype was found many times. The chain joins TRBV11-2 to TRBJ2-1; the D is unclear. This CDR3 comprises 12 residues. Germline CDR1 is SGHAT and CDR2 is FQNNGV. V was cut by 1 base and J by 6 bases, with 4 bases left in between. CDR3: CASSLALNEQFF. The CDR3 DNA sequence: TGTGCCAGCAGCTTAGCACTCAATGAGCAGTTCTTC. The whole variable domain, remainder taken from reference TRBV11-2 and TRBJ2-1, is EAGVAQSPRYKIIEKRQSVAFWCNPISGHATLYWYQQILGQGPKLLIQFQNNGVVDDSQLPKDRFSAERLKGVDSTLKIQPAKLEDSAVYLCASSLALNEQFFGPGTRLTVL.

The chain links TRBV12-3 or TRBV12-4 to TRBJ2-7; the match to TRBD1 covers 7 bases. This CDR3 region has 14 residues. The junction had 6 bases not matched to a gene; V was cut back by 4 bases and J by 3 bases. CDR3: CASSSLDRRYEQYF. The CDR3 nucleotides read TGTGCCAGCAGTTCACTGGACAGGCGCTACGAGCAGTACTTC.

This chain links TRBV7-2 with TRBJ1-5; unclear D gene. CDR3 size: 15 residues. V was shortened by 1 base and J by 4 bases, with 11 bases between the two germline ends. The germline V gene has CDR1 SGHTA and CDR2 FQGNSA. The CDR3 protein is CASSLVGGLNQPQHF. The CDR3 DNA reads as TGTGCCAGCAGCTTAGTCGGAGGGCTTAATCAGCCCCAGCATTTT.

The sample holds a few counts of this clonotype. The CDR3 nucleotides read TGTGCCAGCAGTCCGACAGGGGGCCAGGACACTGAAGCTTTCTTT. This codes for CASSPTGGQDTEAFF. V usage is TRBV27 and J usage is TRBJ1-1, with TRBD1 matching 10 bases. V trimming: 5 bases; J trimming: 3 bases; junction bases outside the gene matches: 6. The germline V gene has CDR1 MNHEY and CDR2 SMNVEV (reference sequence). This CDR3 comprises 15 residues.

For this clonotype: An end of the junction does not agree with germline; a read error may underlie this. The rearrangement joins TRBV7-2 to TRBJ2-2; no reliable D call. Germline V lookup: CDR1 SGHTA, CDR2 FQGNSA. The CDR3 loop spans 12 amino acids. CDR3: CASSFYTVELFF. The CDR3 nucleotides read TGTGCCAGCAGCTTCTACACCGTGGAGCTGTTTTTT.

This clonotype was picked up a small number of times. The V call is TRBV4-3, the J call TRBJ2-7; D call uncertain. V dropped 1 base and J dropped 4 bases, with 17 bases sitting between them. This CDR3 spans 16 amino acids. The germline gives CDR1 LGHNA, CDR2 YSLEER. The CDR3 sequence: CASSQGRSVKSYEQYF. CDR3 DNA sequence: TGCGCCAGCAGCCAAGGTCGCAGCGTCAAAAGTTACGAGCAGTACTTC.

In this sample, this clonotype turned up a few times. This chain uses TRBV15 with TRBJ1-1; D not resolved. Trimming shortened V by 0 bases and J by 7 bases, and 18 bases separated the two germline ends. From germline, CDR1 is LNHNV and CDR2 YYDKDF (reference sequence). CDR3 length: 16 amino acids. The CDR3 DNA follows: TGTGCCACCAGCAGAGATCCCCCCCCGGGATCGGGTGAAGCTTTCTTT. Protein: CATSRDPPPGSGEAFF.

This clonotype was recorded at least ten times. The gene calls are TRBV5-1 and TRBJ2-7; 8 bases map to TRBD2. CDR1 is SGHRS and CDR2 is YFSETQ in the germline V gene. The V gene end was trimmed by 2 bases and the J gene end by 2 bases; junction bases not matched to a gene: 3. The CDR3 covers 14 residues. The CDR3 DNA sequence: TGCGCCAGCAGCTTAACAGCGGGGGCCTACGAGCAGTACGTC. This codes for CASSLTAGAYEQYV.

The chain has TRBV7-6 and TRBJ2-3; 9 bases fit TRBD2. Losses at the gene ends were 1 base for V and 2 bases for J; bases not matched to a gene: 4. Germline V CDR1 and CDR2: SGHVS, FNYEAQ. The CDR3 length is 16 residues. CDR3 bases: TGTGCCAGCAGCTTAGTATCTAGCGGGGTCACAGATACGCAGTATTTT. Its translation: CASSLVSSGVTDTQYF. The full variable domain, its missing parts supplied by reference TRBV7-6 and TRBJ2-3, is GAGVSQSPRYKVTKRGQDVALRCDPISGHVSLYWYRQALGQGPEFLTYFNYEAQQDKSGLPNDRFSAERPEGSISTLTIQRTEQRDSAMYRCASSLVSSGVTDTQYFGPGTRLTVL.

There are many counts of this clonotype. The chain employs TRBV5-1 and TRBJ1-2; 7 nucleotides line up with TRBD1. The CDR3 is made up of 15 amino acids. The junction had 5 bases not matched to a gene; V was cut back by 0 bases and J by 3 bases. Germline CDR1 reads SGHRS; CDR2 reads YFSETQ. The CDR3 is CASSLEGGLDYGYTF. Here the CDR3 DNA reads TGCGCCAGCAGCTTGGAAGGGGGCTTAGACTATGGCTACACCTTC.

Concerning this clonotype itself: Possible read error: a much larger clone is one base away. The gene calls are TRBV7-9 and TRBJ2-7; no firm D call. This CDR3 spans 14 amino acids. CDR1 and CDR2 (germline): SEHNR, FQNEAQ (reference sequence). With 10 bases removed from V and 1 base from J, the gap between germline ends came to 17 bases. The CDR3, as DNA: TGTGCCATCTGCGACCTGGACGGATCCTACGAGCAGTACGTC. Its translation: CAICDLDGSYEQYV.

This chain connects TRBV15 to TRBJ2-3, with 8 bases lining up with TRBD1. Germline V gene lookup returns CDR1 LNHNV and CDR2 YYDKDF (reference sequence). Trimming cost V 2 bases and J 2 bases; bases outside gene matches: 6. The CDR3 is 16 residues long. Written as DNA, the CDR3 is TGTGCCACCAGCAGATCTGCGGACAGGGACACAGATACGCAGTATTTT. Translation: CATSRSADRDTDTQYF.

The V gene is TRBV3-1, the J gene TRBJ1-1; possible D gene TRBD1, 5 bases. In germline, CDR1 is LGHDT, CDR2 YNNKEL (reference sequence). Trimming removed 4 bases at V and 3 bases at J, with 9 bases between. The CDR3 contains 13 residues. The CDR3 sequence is CASSLDSDTEAFF. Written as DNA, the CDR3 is TGTGCCAGCAGCCTCGACAGTGACACTGAAGCTTTCTTT.